The subject of this entry is one TCR beta chain. This specimen comes from a study of blood T cell repertoires in COVID-19. Across the study: Some COVID-19 samples were acute and others convalescent; all came from the United States, Italy and Spain. PBMCs, B-cell-depleted T cells, or T cells provided the cDNA or gDNA that made up the material.

This CDR3 comprises 14 residues. Trimming took 5 bases from V and 5 from J, leaving 14 bases between them. The germline CDR1 and CDR2 sequences are SGHNT and YYREEE (reference sequence). The authors' processing: From reference gene primer amplification, estimates of nucleated cell counts were derived. Data came from immunoSEQ multiplex PCR; TCRdb stores just in-frame clones and leaves some out. V and J calls and clone size come straight from that table; D and trimming were deduced from the DNA. The profile shows some 400,000 clones, around 86% of them singletons. V gene TRBV5-4 combines with J gene TRBJ2-1; the D gene is possibly TRBD2 (7 bases). The clonotype was recovered from a human donor in a cohort sampled during active COVID-19. The sequencing input was peripheral blood. CDR3: CASRMGGRDNEQFF. The CDR3 DNA follows: TGTGCCAGCAGGATGGGGGGGCGGGACAATGAGCAGTTCTTC. Full variable domain (missing parts from reference TRBV5-4 and TRBJ2-1): ETGVTQSPTHLIKTRGQQVTLRCSSQSGHNTVSWYQQALGQGPQFIFQYYREEENGRGNFPPRFSGLQFPNYSSELNVNALELDDSALYLCASRMGGRDNEQFFGPGTRLTVL.